One T cell receptor beta chain is described in this entry. The sample comes from a study of tumor-infiltrating lymphocytes in oesophageal squamous cell carcinoma. TCRdb recomputed calls from the PCR reads with MiXCR, one row per CDR3 protein. Altogether roughly 9,700 distinct CDR3 sequences are present, roughly 60% being singletons, with the ten largest covering around a quarter. Germline CDR1 and CDR2: KGHDR and SFDVKD. The CDR3 spans 15 residues. Source material: esophageal tumor tissue. The V and J genes are TRBV24-1 and TRBJ2-5, with a tentative D call TRBD2 (5 bases). The J call may be wrong; the DNA end is better matched by TRBJ2-1. The TCR was taken from a female donor with esophageal squamous cell carcinoma. DNA of the CDR3: TGTGCCACCAGTGACCCCGGAGCGGCTGTCTACGAGCAGTTCTTC. This codes for CATSDPGAAVYEQFF.